The 11 T cell receptor beta chains below come from one sample, sequenced in a study of intratumoral heterogeneity in liver cancer. The hepatocellular carcinoma nodule was sampled at distinct, geographically separated regions. The repertoire was sequenced with immunoSEQ multiplex PCR; TCRdb's copy has only in-frame clones and lacks some. This sample has more than 3,000 clones, with about 47% found just once. Sequencing used tumor tissue, obtained before any cancer treatment. Receptors were obtained from a man aged 65-85 years with hepatocellular carcinoma.

The V gene is TRBV5-1, the J gene TRBJ2-4; D may be TRBD1 (5 bases). Germline V CDR1 and CDR2: SGHRS, YFSETQ. Trimming left V 4 bases short and J 3 bases short, with 14 bases between. The CDR3 runs to 15 residues. The CDR3 bases are TGCGCCAGCAGCATTCCAGGGTCGGGCAAAAACATTCAGTACTTC. Translation gives CASSIPGSGKNIQYF.

This clone is termed large. The sample holds other DNA sequences that translate to the same CDR3. The V gene is TRBV28, the J gene TRBJ1-1; D is undetermined. The CDR3 sequence is 13 residues long. Germline CDR1 MDHEN, CDR2 SYDVKM. V lost 2 bases, J lost 5 bases, and 9 bases lay in between. The CDR3, as DNA: TGTGCCAGCAGTTTAGTGGGAGGGACTGAAGCTTTCTTT. Its protein is CASSLVGGTEAFF.

The chain recombines TRBV28 with TRBJ2-1, with D maybe TRBD2 (6 bases). Germline V lookup: CDR1 MDHEN, CDR2 SYDVKM. The CDR3 has 13 amino acids. Between the trimmed V and J ends, which lost 6 bases and 4 bases, there was a span of 10 bases. CDR3 DNA sequence: TGTGCCAGCAGGGAGGGGCCGTACAATGAGCAGTTCTTC. Translation gives CASREGPYNEQFF.

This sequence joins TRBV30 and TRBJ2-2; D is uncertain. The CDR3 is 13 amino acids. CDR1 is GTSNPN and CDR2 is SVGIG in the germline V gene (reference sequence). The V end was cut by 8 bases, the J end by 3 bases, with 13 bases between. The CDR3 spells CASWDRDTGELFF. CDR3 sequence (DNA): TGTGCCAGTTGGGATAGGGACACCGGGGAGCTGTTTTTT. The full variable domain, completed using reference TRBV30 and TRBJ2-2, is SQTIHQWPATLVQPVGSPLSLECTVEGTSNPNLYWYRQAAGRGLQLLFYSVGIGQISSEVPQNLSASRPQDRQFILSSKKLLLSDSGFYLCASWDRDTGELFFGEGSRLTVL.

This clone came up a few times. The chain uses TRBV27 and TRBJ2-3, with D maybe TRBD2 (7 bases). V dropped 2 bases and J dropped 2 bases, with 14 bases sitting between them. Per the germline V gene, CDR1 is MNHEY and CDR2 is SMNVEV (reference sequence). This CDR3 comprises 16 residues. The DNA of the CDR3 is TGTGCCAGCAGTTTAAGAGGGGGGGGAACCACAGATACGCAGTATTTT. Translated: CASSLRGGGTTDTQYF.

This clone is medium-sized within its sample. The chain couples TRBV5-4 to TRBJ2-7; D gene unclear. Germline CDR1 is SGHNT and CDR2 is YYREEE (reference sequence). Trimming removed 4 bases at V and 5 bases at J, with 16 bases between. The CDR3 covers 14 residues. In nucleotides, the CDR3 is TGTGCCAGCAGCCCAAGGATGGGTCGCCACGAGCAGTACTTC. As protein: CASSPRMGRHEQYF. Drawing the rest from reference TRBV5-4 and TRBJ2-7, the complete variable domain is ETGVTQSPTHLIKTRGQQVTLRCSSQSGHNTVSWYQQALGQGPQFIFQYYREEENGRGNFPPRFSGLQFPNYSSELNVNALELDDSALYLCASSPRMGRHEQYFGPGTRLTVT.

This clone has just a few counts. The V and J genes are TRBV6-4 and TRBJ2-1; 14 bases match TRBD2. The CDR3 loop spans 14 amino acids. After removal of 7 bases from V and 8 bases from J, the junction contained 4 bases not matched to a gene. From germline, CDR1 is MRHNA and CDR2 SNTAGT. The CDR3 nucleotides are TGTGCCAGCAAACGACTAGCGGGGGGGGATGAGCAGTTCTTC. Its translation is CASKRLAGGDEQFF.

V gene TRBV19 combines with J gene TRBJ2-3; 8 nucleotides align to TRBD2. Germline CDR1 is LNHDA and CDR2 is SQIVND (reference sequence). CDR3 length equals 16 residues. V lost 5 bases, J lost 4 bases, and 11 bases stayed unmatched. The CDR3 DNA is TGTGCCAGTAGTGTAGGACTAGCTAGATACCCAGATACGCAGTATTTT. Translating it yields CASSVGLARYPDTQYF.

The chain joins TRBV5-1 to TRBJ2-7; 7 nucleotides match TRBD2. Germline V gene data show CDR1 as SGHRS and CDR2 as YFSETQ. The CDR3 has 14 amino acids. Trimming removed 4 bases from V and 3 bases from J; junction bases left unmatched: 7. The CDR3 reads CASSAHGDYYEQYF. The CDR3 DNA follows: TGCGCCAGCAGCGCCCATGGGGACTACTACGAGCAGTACTTC.

The chain joins TRBV5-1 to TRBJ2-1; TRBD1 aligns across 8 bases. Germline lookup yields CDR1 SGHRS and CDR2 YFSETQ. The CDR3 spans 16 residues. J lost 0 bases, V lost 6 bases, and 8 bases had no gene match. The CDR3 DNA is TGCGCCAGCACATCAGGGGGCGCGAGCTCCTACAATGAGCAGTTCTTC. Residues: CASTSGGASSYNEQFF.

V usage is TRBV25-1 and J usage is TRBJ2-2, with 7 bases that match TRBD1. The CDR3 is made up of 16 amino acids. Losses at the gene ends were 3 bases for V and 3 bases for J; bases not matched to a gene: 7. Germline V gene data show CDR1 as MGHDK and CDR2 as SYGVNS. CDR3 sequence: CASSDRGQVYTGELFF. The CDR3 DNA sequence: TGTGCCAGCAGTGATAGGGGGCAGGTGTACACCGGGGAGCTGTTTTTT.